The 13 T cell receptor beta chains listed next were all sequenced from one sample in a study of cytomegalovirus exposure and HLA in healthy donors. PCR was performed using 60 Vbeta and 13 Jbeta primers. The protocol was immunoSEQ multiplex PCR, while the TCRdb copy is restricted to in-frame clones and leaves out a portion. Of approximately 100,000 clones listed, approximately 70% are singletons. Material: PBMCs. Receptor source: a man aged 40-50 years in good health and CMV-seropositive.

The J gene is TRBJ1-2, the V gene TRBV21-1. TRBV21-1 is given as a pseudogene. The CDR3 runs to 13 residues. The CDR3 spells CASSRAGGYGYTF. The CDR3, as DNA: TGTGCCAGCAGCCGGGCGGGGGGCTATGGCTACACCTTC.

This clone has just a few counts. The V call is TRBV9, the J call TRBJ2-2; 12 nucleotides match TRBD2. V gave up 3 bases and J gave up 4 bases; unmatched junction bases: 4. Germline lookup yields CDR1 SGDLS and CDR2 YYNGEE. The length of the CDR3 is 16 residues. CDR3 nucleotide sequence: TGTGCCAGCAGCGCCGGACTAGCGGGAACCACCGGGGAGCTGTTTTTT. As protein: CASSAGLAGTTGELFF.

This chain joins TRBV25-1 and TRBJ2-7, with 7 bases that match TRBD2. This CDR3 is 15 amino acids long. With 1 base clipped from V and 5 bases from J, the junction kept 8 bases outside the gene matches. Germline V CDR1 and CDR2: MGHDK, SYGVNS. CDR3 residues: CASSEFRGGVNEQYF. The CDR3, as DNA: TGTGCCAGCAGTGAATTCCGGGGAGGGGTCAACGAGCAGTACTTC.

The chain carries TRBV28 and TRBJ2-7; 8 bases are shared with TRBD1. CDR3 size: 16 residues. Trimming cost V 4 bases and J 7 bases; bases outside gene matches: 15. The germline V gene has CDR1 MDHEN and CDR2 SYDVKM. CDR3 nucleotides: TGTGCCAGCAGTTCAACTATTCGGACAGGGTTTTTGGAGCAGTACTTC. The encoded protein is CASSSTIRTGFLEQYF.

This clone has only a few counts. The chain is built from TRBV10-3 and TRBJ2-3; 8 bases agree with TRBD2. In germline, CDR1 is ENHRY, CDR2 SYGVKD. The J segment lost 4 bases and the V segment lost 10 bases, leaving 10 bases of the junction unmatched. The CDR3 sequence is 14 residues long. The CDR3 loop is CATVTSGGADTQYF. The CDR3 DNA reads TGTGCCACCGTAACTAGCGGAGGGGCAGATACGCAGTATTTT.

V is TRBV30 and J is TRBJ2-7, with 7 bases fitting TRBD2. Germline-derived CDR1 and CDR2 are GTSNPN and SVGIG (reference sequence). This CDR3 is built from 13 residues. The trim removed 7 bases at V and 1 base at J, leaving 7 bases unmatched. This chain's CDR3 is CAFLAGDSYEQYV. DNA for the CDR3: TGTGCCTTCCTGGCGGGAGATTCCTACGAGCAGTACGTC.

This clone was picked up one time. The rearrangement joins TRBV27 to TRBJ1-5; D is perhaps TRBD1 (6 bases). Germline V gene data show CDR1 as MNHEY and CDR2 as SMNVEV (reference sequence). V was pared by 2 bases and J by 0 bases, with 11 bases between. The CDR3 is 16 amino acids. The CDR3 loop reads CASSLVRGYSNQPQHF. The DNA of the CDR3 is TGTGCCAGCAGTTTAGTAAGGGGGTATAGCAATCAGCCCCAGCATTTT.

The chain employs TRBV7-9 and TRBJ2-7, with 7 bases aligning to TRBD1. Germline V gene sequence: CDR1 SEHNR, CDR2 FQNEAQ (reference sequence). This CDR3 has 16 residues. The J segment lost 2 bases and the V segment lost 3 bases, leaving 10 bases of the junction unmatched. This CDR3 is CASSFVRDRETYEQYF. The CDR3 nucleotides read TGTGCCAGCAGCTTCGTTCGGGACAGAGAGACCTACGAGCAGTACTTC.

V and J are TRBV27 and TRBJ2-7; 14 positions match TRBD2. This CDR3 is 15 amino acids long. Germline V lookup: CDR1 MNHEY, CDR2 SMNVEV (reference sequence). The junction had 5 bases not matched to a gene; V was cut back by 5 bases and J by 5 bases. This CDR3 reads CASSPTSGRAHEQYF. The CDR3 DNA is TGTGCCAGCAGTCCGACTAGCGGGAGGGCCCACGAGCAGTACTTC.

As concerns this clone: The same CDR3 can be traced to other DNA sequences in this sample. The genes are TRBV7-2 and TRBJ2-7; 9 bases are shared with TRBD1. V lost 4 bases and J lost 5; bases outside the gene matches: 9. The CDR3 has 15 residues. Germline CDR1 reads SGHTA; CDR2 reads FQGNSA. The CDR3 region is CASSWAGTGNNEQYF. In DNA form, the CDR3 reads TGTGCCAGCAGCTGGGCCGGGACAGGGAACAACGAGCAGTACTTC.

This clone was observed a few times. The chain employs TRBV19 and TRBJ2-3; a possible D gene is TRBD2 (6 bases). V was shortened by 6 bases and J by 3 bases, with 10 bases between the two germline ends. Germline CDR1 reads LNHDA; CDR2 reads SQIVND (reference sequence). The CDR3 covers 13 residues. The CDR3 DNA follows: TGTGCCAGTAGAAGGGAGGCGACAGATACGCAGTATTTT. This translates into CASRREATDTQYF.

The rearrangement uses TRBV29-1 and TRBJ1-1; D may be TRBD1 (5 bases). Trimming pared 7 bases from V and 0 bases from J, leaving 18 bases between. Germline loops: CDR1 SQVTM, CDR2 ANQGSEA. This CDR3 is built from 15 residues. CDR3 loop: CSASVRGGMNTEAFF. CDR3 DNA sequence: TGCAGCGCCAGTGTCCGGGGGGGGATGAACACTGAAGCTTTCTTT.

The sample holds a few counts of this clone. V gene TRBV4-3 combines with J gene TRBJ2-1, with TRBD1 as a possible D gene (6 bases). The germline V gene encodes CDR1 LGHNA and CDR2 YSLEER. The CDR3 runs 17 residues. The ends were cut back, 0 bases at V and 8 bases at J, with 20 bases in the middle. CDR3 sequence: CASSQEGSGARGDEQFF. The CDR3 coding sequence is TGCGCCAGCAGCCAAGAAGGCTCTGGGGCCAGGGGTGATGAGCAGTTCTTC.